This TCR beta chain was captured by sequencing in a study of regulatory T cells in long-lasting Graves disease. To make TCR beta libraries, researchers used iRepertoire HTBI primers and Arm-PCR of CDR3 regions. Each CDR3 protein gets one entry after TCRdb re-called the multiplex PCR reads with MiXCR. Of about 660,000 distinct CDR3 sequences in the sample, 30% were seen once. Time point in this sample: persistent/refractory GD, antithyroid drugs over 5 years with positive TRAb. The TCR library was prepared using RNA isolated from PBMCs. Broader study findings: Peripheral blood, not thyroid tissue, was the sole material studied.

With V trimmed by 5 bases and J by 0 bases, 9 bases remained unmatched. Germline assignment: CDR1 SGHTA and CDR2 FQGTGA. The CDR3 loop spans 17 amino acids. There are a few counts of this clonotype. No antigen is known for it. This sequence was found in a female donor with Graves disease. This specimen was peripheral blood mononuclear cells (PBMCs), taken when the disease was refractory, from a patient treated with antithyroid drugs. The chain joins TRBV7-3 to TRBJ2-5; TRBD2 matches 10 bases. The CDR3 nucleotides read TGTGCCAGCAGCCAATTCGGGCTAGCGGGAGACCAAGAGACCCAGTACTTC. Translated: CASSQFGLAGDQETQYF. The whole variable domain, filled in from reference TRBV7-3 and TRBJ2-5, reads GAGVSQTPSNKVTEKGKYVELRCDPISGHTALYWYRQSLGQGPEFLIYFQGTGAADDSGLPNDRFFAVRPEGSVSTLKIQRTERGDSAVYLCASSQFGLAGDQETQYFGPGTRLLVL.